This TCR beta chain was recovered during a study of fetal regulatory T cell absence and autoimmunity (dated by TCRdb to 2017 to 2019). In terms of the full investigation: Autoimmunity of the exocrine pancreas was seen in the IPEX patients even though clinical diabetes was absent. Beyond this particular receptor, the publication reports: Compared with cord blood, the pancreas TCR compartment showed significant oligoclonal enrichment, and some top clones were enriched more than 100-fold. TRB gene family usage was found to be broadly similar between cord blood and pancreas and to resemble published neonatal and adult repertoires. The oligoclonal enrichment was interpreted as support for antigen-driven autoimmunity in the pancreas before birth in IPEX syndrome.

TCRbeta CDR3 regions were amplified and barcoded by two-step multiplex PCR on the immunoSEQ human TCRbeta survey platform. Libraries were sequenced on Illumina instruments, and IgH from the same samples was sequenced in parallel. In the authors' own workflow: Raw reads were filtered against IMGT V, D, J definitions and binned by a nearest-neighbor algorithm to remove PCR and sequencing errors. Clones were defined by identical nucleotide sequence; differential abundance between tissues used per-clone Fisher exact tests with pFDR threshold p<0.01. A minimum inclusion filter of 10 in either sample excluded clones with frequencies too low for statistical inference. The immunoSEQ Analyzer was used for pairwise clonal comparisons, while IMGT tools were used to assess gene family usage. The source is immuneACCESS, and TCRdb retained only in-frame sequences with V and J called. Part of the clones is not carried over; for the studies checked, unresolved V genes explain less than half of this, and the remainder is unexplained. V and J calls and clone size are copied from that table; D and trimming were computed from the DNA. For this sample the table gives 95,000 or so clones, of which around 72% were detected only once. The ten largest clones add up to roughly 2% of the sample.

Comments on this clone: Its antigen remains unidentified. No base quality information exists; no much larger clone differs at one position.

Repertoire sequencing was done on genomic DNA taken from frozen pancreas tissue. The DNeasy Blood and Tissue Kit was used to extract about 1.9-3.1 ug of genomic DNA from either umbilical cord blood or frozen pancreas. The cysteine opens and the phenylalanine closes a CDR3 of 14 amino acids. The sequence is cut down to CDR3 DNA, 42 bases in frame from base 1. CDR1 and CDR2, per the germline V gene (reference sequence), are GTSNPN and SVGIG. Trimming accounts for 5 bases at V and 5 bases at J, while the number of junction bases matched to no gene is 11. The receptor was derived from a male donor with IPEX syndrome. The sequence joins TRBV30 to TRBJ2-7; TRBD2 aligns with 8 central bases. Specimen: pancreas tissue. The CDR3 region: CAWSPGLVLHEQYF. In nucleotide form, the sequence is TGTGCCTGGTCACCGGGACTAGTACTTCACGAGCAGTACTTC.